This T cell receptor beta chain was recorded in a study of cytomegalovirus exposure and HLA in healthy donors (dated by TCRdb to the late 2010s). Broadly, across the study: A later analysis indicated that the 90 to 150 validation repertoires were generated on the platform also employed for the approximately 670 repertoires of the first cohort. The study aimed to test whether signatures of past pathogen exposure could be identified by cataloging public T cell receptors. Besides the first cohort of approximately 670 subjects, a separate validation cohort made up of 120 different subjects was used. The study combined high-throughput TCR immunosequencing, statistical association of individual TCRs with disease status, and machine learning to predict cytomegalovirus infection status. What the study reported, not specific to this receptor: A later analysis had no HLA typing for the validation cohort, so co-occurrence there was scored across all 110 or so repertoires. A few of the identified cytomegalovirus-associated TCR beta chains were confirmed in vitro to be specific for cytomegalovirus antigens. In both the original and validation cohorts, the classifier was reported to diagnose cytomegalovirus status with high specificity and sensitivity. According to the authors, the approach could potentially be generalized to other disease states and immunological phenotypes. The study gave a list of under 200 TCR beta chains associated with cytomegalovirus. In a later analysis, TCRs clustered in the first cohort were found to also tend to co-occur in the roughly 120 validation repertoires, with 94% of cluster scores above 0. While some public TCRs were present in many individuals, most TCR sequences turned up only very rarely across donors.

The library was generated by the immunoSEQ multiplex PCR assay. Regarding the original processing steps: A statistical classification framework was built to diagnose cytomegalovirus status from the catalog of TCR beta chain sequences. TCRdb provides this immuneACCESS table in a form limited to in-frame rearrangements. Some clones are lacking; in checked studies, under half of them reflect an unresolved V gene, and why the rest are absent is not known. The V and J calls and clone size are taken from that table; D and trimming were inferred from the DNA. The sample table lists around 150,000 clones, 88% of them with a count of one. Approximately 3.1% of the sample lies in the top ten. Separate from the roughly 650-subject first cohort, the validation cohort of roughly 120 subjects was the group to which the donors belonged. Concerning this clone itself: It has no known antigen specificity. No much larger clone is present one base from it, and per-base qualities are unavailable.

In the germline V gene, CDR1 corresponds to LGHNA and CDR2 to YNFKEQ. V is trimmed back by 4 bases and J by 9 bases, and the junction contains 11 bases that no gene match accounts for. Taken from cysteine to phenylalanine, the CDR3 has 15 residues. Just CDR3 DNA is preserved here, 45 bases in frame from base 1. The chain joins TRBV4-2 to TRBJ2-2; TRBD2 lines up with 7 middle nucleotides. Sequencing was done on a sample of PBMCs. This TCR came from a man between 18 and 29 years old in good health and CMV-seronegative. The base sequence is TGTGCCAGCAGCCTTCGAGGGCAGGGAGGGAGGGAGCTGTTTTTT. Its translation is CASSLRGQGGRELFF.